This is a list of T cell receptor beta chains from one sample in a study of T-cell memory formation after mild COVID-19. TCRdb reanalysed the 5' RACE reads using MiXCR and keeps one entry per CDR3 protein. This sample has about 430,000 distinct CDR3 sequences, with approximately 24% found just once. Sequencing used PBMCs or a T cell subset sorted from them (not recorded which). These TCRs come from an adult woman who had mild COVID-19 (a few samples of this study predate the infection). Cell type and time point are not known. The CDR3 runs from the conserved cysteine through the conserved F or W. D genes are given only for firm matches. A clone size is listed for some rows: how often the clone was seen (once, few, many), or a class if it is expanded.

D,length,J,size,V,DNA,CDR3
TRBD2,15,TRBJ2-5,-,TRBV24-1,TGTGCCACCAGTGATTTGCCTAGCGGGGAAGAGACCCAGTACTTC,CATSDLPSGEETQYF
-,14,TRBJ1-2,few,TRBV25-1,TGTGCCAGCAGAACACACCACGGGGAGAATGGCTACACCTTC,CASRTHHGENGYTF
TRBD2,17,TRBJ2-1,-,TRBV6-2/TRBV6-3,TGTGCCAGCAGCCTTGGCGGGGGGTGGTCTCGGGGCAATGAGCAGTTCTTC,CASSLGGGWSRGNEQFF
-,12,TRBJ1-2,-,TRBV11-2,TGTGCCAGCAGCTCAGGGCCCTATGGCTACACCTTC,CASSSGPYGYTF
-,12,TRBJ2-1,few,TRBV5-1,TGCGCCAGCAGCTCCGAACAGAATGAGCAGTTCTTC,CASSSEQNEQFF
TRBD2,19,TRBJ2-3,few,TRBV12-3/TRBV12-4,TGTGCCAGCAGTATGTTTCGGGGCGGGAGGCTCGTTGTAACAGATACGCAGTATTTT,CASSMFRGGRLVVTDTQYF
-,17,TRBJ2-7,few,TRBV5-1,TGCGCCAGCAGCTTGGCCCCCCAGGGGCGCACCTCCTACGAGCAGTACTTC,CASSLAPQGRTSYEQYF
TRBD2,14,TRBJ2-7,-,TRBV5-1,TGCGCCAGCACCGATACTAGCGGGAGCTACGAGCAGTACTTC,CASTDTSGSYEQYF
TRBD2,18,TRBJ2-3,-,TRBV4-1,TGCGCCAGCAGCCAAGATGAGGCCGGGACTAGGGGCACAGATACGCAGTATTTT,CASSQDEAGTRGTDTQYF
TRBD2,16,TRBJ2-1,-,TRBV2,TGTGCCAGCAGTGAAGAAGCGGGAGGCTCCTACAATGAGCAGTTCTTC,CASSEEAGGSYNEQFF
-,16,TRBJ1-2,-,TRBV12-3/TRBV12-4,TGTGCCAGCAGTTTCAGGGTTGGGGGCGTTAACTATGGCTACACCTTC,CASSFRVGGVNYGYTF
-,16,TRBJ2-7,-,TRBV4-2,TGTGCCAGCAGCCAAGAATCGGTCCGATCGTTCCCCGAGCAGTACTTC,CASSQESVRSFPEQYF
-,14,TRBJ1-2,-,TRBV7-9,TGTGCCAGCAGCCCCCTCTCAAGTTCTGACGCCTACACCTTC,CASSPLSSSDAYTF
-,17,TRBJ2-3,-,TRBV9,TGTGCCAGCAGCTCTACTGGTAATCAAGCGGGCACAGATACGCAGTATTTT,CASSSTGNQAGTDTQYF
-,17,TRBJ1-1,once,TRBV9,TGTGCCAGCAGCGTAGTCGACACCATGGGGGGGGACACTGAAGCTTTCTTT,CASSVVDTMGGDTEAFF
-,13,TRBJ2-3,few,TRBV25-1,TGTGCCAGCTCGCGGCGGAGTGGGGAGACGCAGTATTTT,CASSRRSGETQYF
TRBD1,16,TRBJ2-7,-,TRBV6-2/TRBV6-3,TGTGCCAGCAGTTACTCGGGACAGGGTGCCTCTAGCGAGCAGTACTTC,CASSYSGQGASSEQYF
TRBD1,16,TRBJ1-2,-,TRBV27,TGTGCCAGCAGCCCTCCGGGCGGGACAGAGTTGAATGGCTACACCTTC,CASSPPGGTELNGYTF
-,14,TRBJ2-3,many,TRBV24-1,TGTGCCACCAGTGATTTAAGGGGAACAGATACGCAGTATTTT,CATSDLRGTDTQYF
TRBD1,17,TRBJ2-5,-,TRBV12-3/TRBV12-4,TGTGCCAGCAGTTTGGGGGACAGGGGGCTGATGGGAGAGACCCAGTACTTC,CASSLGDRGLMGETQYF
-,15,TRBJ1-2,few,TRBV12-3/TRBV12-4,TGTGCCAGCAGTTTAACTCTAGGGGTAGGGGATGGCTACACCTTC,CASSLTLGVGDGYTF
TRBD1,15,TRBJ2-7,-,TRBV5-1,TGCGCCAGCAGCCCCGGGGACAGGCCCCTACGAGAGCAGTACTTC,CASSPGDRPLREQYF
TRBD2,16,TRBJ2-1,few,TRBV7-9,TGTGCCAGCAGCTTCCCCGGGGGGAGAGGGGCAAATGAGCAGTTCTTC,CASSFPGGRGANEQFF
TRBD2,16,TRBJ2-1,-,TRBV5-5,TGTGCCAGCAGCGGGAAACTAGCGGGGAACTACAATGAGCAGTTCTTC,CASSGKLAGNYNEQFF
TRBD2,14,TRBJ2-7,many,TRBV20-1,TGCAGTGCTTATCGGGGGGGGTACTCCTACGAGCAGTACTTC,CSAYRGGYSYEQYF
TRBD1,14,TRBJ2-7,many,TRBV5-1,TGTGCCAGCAGCCTAGGGACAGGGGCCTACGAGCAGTACTTC,CASSLGTGAYEQYF
TRBD2,15,TRBJ2-5,many,TRBV24-1,TGTGCCACCAGTGAAGGGACTAGCGGGGTTCAGACCCAGTACTTC,CATSEGTSGVQTQYF
-,16,TRBJ1-2,-,TRBV7-8,TGTGCCAGCAGCTTGGGGACTGGGGGAGGGGGATATGGCTACACCTTC,CASSLGTGGGGYGYTF
TRBD2,16,TRBJ2-7,-,TRBV6-5,TGTGCCAGCAGTGCCTCTCCAGGCGGGGGGACCTACGAGCAGTACTTC,CASSASPGGGTYEQYF
TRBD2,17,TRBJ2-7,few,TRBV6-2/TRBV6-3,TGTGCCAGCAGTTACTTTGGACTAGCGGGCCGTCCGAACGAGCAGTACTTC,CASSYFGLAGRPNEQYF
TRBD1,16,TRBJ2-7,few,TRBV5-1,TGCGCCAGCAGCTTGGTCCGTGGACAGGGCACCTACGAGCAGTACTTC,CASSLVRGQGTYEQYF
-,16,TRBJ2-7,-,TRBV4-3,TGCGCCAGCAGCCAAGTATCGGGGGGCGCAAGCTACGAGCAGTACTTC,CASSQVSGGASYEQYF
TRBD1,14,TRBJ1-5,-,TRBV24-1,TGTGCCACCAGTGACTCCACAGGGGACCAGCCCCAGCATTTT,CATSDSTGDQPQHF
TRBD2,18,TRBJ2-1,few,TRBV7-8,TGTGCCAGCAGCTTAGTCGGACTAGCCCCGAGCTCCTACAATGAGCAGTTCTTC,CASSLVGLAPSSYNEQFF
TRBD2,15,TRBJ2-1,few,TRBV7-2,TGTGCCAGCAGCCACTCTATGGTAGCGGGGGGTATTCAGTTCTTC,CASSHSMVAGGIQFF